The 32 T cell receptor beta chains listed next were all sequenced from one sample in a study of control samples from healthy donors and cancer patients. Libraries were prepared by immunoSEQ multiplex PCR; TCRdb keeps only in-frame clonotypes and omits some of them. The table has 65,000 to 90,000 clones, less than 95% seen once; the top ten hold 2.8%. Material for sequencing was blood. These receptor sequences come from a woman in her 30s in good health.

The genes are TRBV6-5 and TRBJ2-1, with 7 bases fitting TRBD1. Germline lookup yields CDR1 MNHEY and CDR2 SVGAGI. Trimming at V came to 6 bases and at J to 7 bases, leaving 9 bases not matched to a gene. The CDR3 totals 14 residues. CDR3 DNA: TGTGCCAGCAGCTGGTCAGGGGGTGTGAATGAGCAGTTCTTC. This encodes CASSWSGGVNEQFF.

J is TRBJ1-1 and V is TRBV9, with a possible D match to TRBD1 (6 bases). Trimming took 6 bases from V and 1 from J, leaving 13 bases between them. Germline V gene lookup returns CDR1 SGDLS and CDR2 YYNGEE. This CDR3 has 14 amino acids. Written as DNA, the CDR3 is TGTGCCAGCAACCCGGGACATAGGAACACTGAAGCTTTCTTT. The encoded protein is CASNPGHRNTEAFF.

The chain uses TRBV18 and TRBJ1-4; D perhaps matches TRBD1 (5 bases). In germline, CDR1 is KGHSH, CDR2 LQKENI. Trimming took 2 bases from V and 7 from J, leaving 11 bases between them. The CDR3 runs to 14 residues. The CDR3 protein is CASSPGAEGEKLFF. The CDR3 DNA is TGTGCCAGCTCACCAGGGGCCGAGGGTGAAAAACTGTTTTTT.

CDR3 in DNA: TGCGCCAGCAGTGAGTATAGCGGGGGGGCATCAAATGAGCAGTTCTTC. Protein sequence: CASSEYSGGASNEQFF. The chain links TRBV10-1 to TRBJ2-1, with 11 positions matching TRBD2. With 1 base clipped from V and 7 bases from J, the junction kept 6 bases outside the gene matches. CDR1 and CDR2 (germline): WNHNN, SYGVQD (reference sequence). This CDR3 comprises 16 residues.

CDR3 coding DNA: TGTGCCAGCAGCTTGGATCACAGGGGGCTTCAGCCCCAGCATTTT. The encoded protein is CASSLDHRGLQPQHF. The chain employs TRBV5-8 and TRBJ1-5; 9 bases agree with TRBD1. Trimming at V came to 0 bases and at J to 6 bases, leaving 4 bases not matched to a gene. The germline V gene has CDR1 SGHTS and CDR2 YDEGEE. CDR3 size: 15 residues.

The CDR3 nucleotides are TGCGCCAGCAGCCTAGTCGCATCCCAGCCCCAGCATTTT. Amino acid sequence: CASSLVASQPQHF. The chain joins TRBV4-1 to TRBJ1-5; D gene ambiguous. There are 13 residues in the CDR3. CDR1 and CDR2 (germline): MGHRA, YSYEKL. Trimming left V 4 bases short and J 7 bases short, with 11 bases between.

V is TRBV21-1 and J is TRBJ1-4; TRBD1, the table's D call, was not compared with the DNA. TRBV21-1 is a documented pseudogene. The CDR3 runs 18 residues. This CDR3 is CASSKALGGVATNEKLFF. CDR3 nucleotide sequence: TGTGCCAGCAGCAAAGCGCTAGGGGGTGTGGCAACTAATGAAAAACTGTTTTTT.

V is TRBV7-2 and J is TRBJ1-5; D is perhaps TRBD1 (5 bases). The CDR3 length is 15 residues. CDR1 and CDR2 from the germline V gene are SGHTA and FQGNSA. Between the trimmed V and J ends, which lost 4 bases and 7 bases, there was a span of 17 bases. The CDR3 reads CASSSVGVLLQPQHF. CDR3 coding DNA: TGTGCCAGCAGCTCAGTAGGGGTTCTACTACAGCCCCAGCATTTT.

The genes are TRBV18 and TRBJ1-1, with D tentatively TRBD1 (6 bases). CDR1 and CDR2 (germline): KGHSH, LQKENI. The CDR3 is 14 residues long. Trimming took 3 bases from V and 4 from J, leaving 12 bases between them. CDR3 residues: CASSPMDSFTEAFF. CDR3 in DNA: TGTGCCAGCTCACCCATGGACAGCTTCACTGAAGCTTTCTTT.

The chain carries TRBV5-1 and TRBJ2-5; 15 nucleotides align to TRBD2. The CDR3 covers 16 residues. V gave up 3 bases and J gave up 5 bases; unmatched junction bases: 5. In germline, CDR1 is SGHRS, CDR2 YFSETQ. CDR3 DNA: TGCGCCAGCAGCTGGACTAGCGGGGGGGGGCGGGAGACCCAGTACTTC. Residues: CASSWTSGGGRETQYF.

The chain couples TRBV7-9 to TRBJ1-2; no reliable D call. CDR3 length: 13 residues. Trimming took 4 bases from V and 4 from J, leaving 10 bases between them. CDR1 is SEHNR and CDR2 is FQNEAQ in the germline V gene (reference sequence). The CDR3 is CASSSGRTYGYTF. The CDR3 DNA follows: TGTGCCAGCAGCTCCGGACGGACCTATGGCTACACCTTC.

This sequence joins TRBV19 and TRBJ2-5; 7 bases are a match to TRBD1. There are 17 residues in the CDR3. The germline V gene encodes CDR1 LNHDA and CDR2 SQIVND (reference sequence). Germline trimming cut 3 bases from V and 0 bases from J; bases unmatched to any gene: 10. The CDR3, as DNA: TGTGCCAGTAGTATGTATTCCACAGGGGTCTACCAAGAGACCCAGTACTTC. It is translated as CASSMYSTGVYQETQYF.

The chain links TRBV2 to TRBJ1-1; 7 bases fit TRBD1. The V gene's germline CDR1 is SNHLY and CDR2 FYNNEI. The CDR3 consists of 13 residues. V lost 4 bases and J lost 6; bases outside the gene matches: 5. The CDR3 spells CASSVARGSEAFF. The CDR3 nucleotides read TGTGCCAGCAGTGTAGCCAGGGGGTCTGAAGCTTTCTTT.

This chain uses TRBV7-3 with TRBJ1-2; D remains ambiguous. The CDR3 loop spans 12 amino acids. V was cut by 5 bases and J by 2 bases, with 6 bases left in between. The germline V gene encodes CDR1 SGHTA and CDR2 FQGTGA. The CDR3 DNA reads as TGTGCCAGCAGCGATACAAACTATGGCTACACCTTC. Translating it yields CASSDTNYGYTF.

The chain recombines TRBV30 with TRBJ1-2, with TRBD1 matching 8 bases. The CDR3 length is 15 residues. The V gene's germline CDR1 is GTSNPN and CDR2 SVGIG (reference sequence). Trimming removed 2 bases from V and 4 bases from J; junction bases left unmatched: 9. Written as DNA, the CDR3 is TGTGCCTGGAGTTTCACCCGACAGGGGCCCTATGGCTACACCTTC. The encoded protein is CAWSFTRQGPYGYTF.

This sequence joins TRBV4-1 and TRBJ1-2; unclear D gene. Germline CDR1 reads MGHRA; CDR2 reads YSYEKL. The CDR3 totals 14 residues. V lost 1 base and J 7 bases, leaving 13 bases between the germline ends. This CDR3 reads CASSQANIAVGYTF. CDR3 DNA: TGCGCCAGCAGCCAAGCAAATATTGCCGTTGGCTACACCTTC.

The V call is TRBV28, the J call TRBJ1-4; possible D gene TRBD1, 6 bases. CDR3 length: 13 amino acids. Deletions cut 9 bases from V and 4 bases from J, with 12 bases between. Germline CDR1 and CDR2: MDHEN and SYDVKM. Written as DNA, the CDR3 is TGTGCCAGTAGACAGGAGATTAATGAAAAACTGTTTTTT. Its protein is CASRQEINEKLFF.

The CDR3: CATSRDYRENTEAFF. CDR3 DNA sequence: TGTGCCACCAGCAGAGATTACAGGGAAAACACTGAAGCTTTCTTT. The chain has TRBV15 and TRBJ1-1, with a possible D match to TRBD1 (6 bases). Trimming stripped 0 bases from V and 2 bases from J, with 10 bases between. Germline CDR1 LNHNV, CDR2 YYDKDF (reference sequence). The CDR3 has 15 amino acids. Filled out from reference TRBV15 and TRBJ1-1, the complete variable domain reads DAMVIQNPRYQVTQFGKPVTLSCSQTLNHNVMYWYQQKSSQAPKLLFHYYDKDFNNEADTPDNFQSRRPNTSFCFLDIRSPGLGDTAMYLCATSRDYRENTEAFFGQGTRLTVV.

This clone was detected once. This sequence joins TRBV10-1 and TRBJ1-2; no clear D gene. Germline loops: CDR1 WNHNN, CDR2 SYGVQD (reference sequence). This CDR3 has 13 amino acids. V lost 2 bases to trimming and J lost 8 bases, with 12 bases between them. Written as DNA, the CDR3 is TGCGCCAGCAGTGAGACACGGGTCGGAGGCTACACCTTC. Translated: CASSETRVGGYTF.

The chain is built from TRBV11-3 and TRBJ1-1; D uncertain. The V end was cut by 1 base, the J end by 6 bases, with 6 bases between. This CDR3 has 12 amino acids. CDR1 and CDR2 (germline): SGHNT, YENEEA. The CDR3 spells CASSLGVSEAFF. In nucleotides, the CDR3 is TGTGCCAGCAGCTTAGGAGTTTCTGAAGCTTTCTTT.

A single count supports this clone. V and J are TRBV7-9 and TRBJ1-1, with TRBD1 identical over 8 bases. CDR3 size: 15 residues. With V trimmed by 5 bases and J by 4 bases, 9 bases remained unmatched. The germline V gene has CDR1 SEHNR and CDR2 FQNEAQ (reference sequence). CDR3 residues: CASSPGQAGSTEAFF. For the CDR3, the DNA is TGTGCCAGCAGCCCGGGACAGGCAGGGAGCACTGAAGCTTTCTTT.

The genes are TRBV5-1 and TRBJ2-3, with a weak D call TRBD1 (7 bases). Trimming shortened V by 5 bases and J by 1 base, and 20 bases separated the two germline ends. The CDR3 runs to 17 residues. Germline V gene sequence: CDR1 SGHRS, CDR2 YFSETQ. DNA for the CDR3: TGCGCCAGCAGGCCCAGCCGAGGGGGCGGGGGCACAGATACGCAGTATTTT. This translates into CASRPSRGGGGTDTQYF.

The chain uses TRBV18 and TRBJ1-6, with a weak D call TRBD1 (6 bases). V was trimmed by 5 bases and J by 10 bases, leaving 21 bases between them. The CDR3 contains 16 residues. Germline assignment: CDR1 KGHSH and CDR2 LQKENI. CDR3 protein: CASSEAGTLGYSPLHF. The CDR3 DNA follows: TGTGCCAGCTCAGAGGCCGGGACACTAGGGTACTCACCCCTCCACTTT.

The chain is built from TRBV2 and TRBJ1-6; tentative D call: TRBD1 (5 bases). CDR3 length equals 15 residues. The V end lost 7 bases, the J end lost 10 bases, and 20 bases lay between the germline ends. Germline-derived CDR1 and CDR2 are SNHLY and FYNNEI. This CDR3 reads CASIRAQDRESPLHF. In nucleotides, the CDR3 is TGTGCCAGCATCCGAGCACAGGATCGGGAGTCACCCCTCCACTTT.

The table lists this clone with a count of one. The chain recombines TRBV2 with TRBJ2-7, with TRBD2 matching 10 bases. Germline CDR1 is SNHLY and CDR2 is FYNNEI. J lost 4 bases, V lost 6 bases, and 9 bases had no gene match. The CDR3 sequence is 15 residues long. CDR3 in DNA: TGTGCCAGCAGGACCCTCCAGCGGGGGGGTTACGAGCAGTACTTC. As protein: CASRTLQRGGYEQYF.

The chain carries TRBV12-3 or TRBV12-4 and TRBJ1-5; D unclear. This CDR3 has 13 residues. Trimming shortened V by 2 bases and J by 6 bases, and 8 bases separated the two germline ends. In nucleotides, the CDR3 is TGTGCCAGCAGTTTAATAGGGAGTCAGCCCCAGCATTTT. Its translation is CASSLIGSQPQHF.

This clone was seen only once. This sequence joins TRBV5-5 and TRBJ1-3; D possibly corresponds to TRBD1 (5 bases). The CDR3 totals 16 residues. Looked up from germline, CDR1 is SGHKS and CDR2 is YYEKEE (reference sequence). The ends were cut back, 4 bases at V and 1 base at J, with 15 bases in the middle. DNA for the CDR3: TGTGCCAGCAGCAACCCGGGTGGGGGGTCTGGAAACACCATATATTTT. It codes for CASSNPGGGSGNTIYF.

The gene calls are TRBV7-6 and TRBJ1-1; no firm D call. Germline-derived CDR1 and CDR2 are SGHVS and FNYEAQ. The length of the CDR3 is 14 residues. The V and J ends lost 1 base and 4 bases respectively, with 10 bases between them. The chain's CDR3 is CASSLVWGGTEAFF. The CDR3 DNA follows: TGTGCCAGCAGCTTAGTGTGGGGTGGCACTGAAGCTTTCTTT.

The rearrangement links TRBV5-6 to TRBJ2-7; D call uncertain. Germline V gene data show CDR1 as SGHDT and CDR2 as YYEEEE. The CDR3 sequence is 14 residues long. V gave up 0 bases and J gave up 6 bases, with 13 bases separating them. DNA of the CDR3: TGTGCCAGCAGCTTGGGAAGACCCCGAGGCGAGCAGTACTTC. Amino acids: CASSLGRPRGEQYF.

CDR3 coding DNA: TGTGCCAGCAGCTTTATATCAGGGCTCACTGAAGCTTTCTTT. Translated, it gives CASSFISGLTEAFF. V gene TRBV5-5 combines with J gene TRBJ1-1; weak D call: TRBD1 (5 bases). Germline CDR1 is SGHKS and CDR2 is YYEKEE (reference sequence). Trimming removed 2 bases at V and 4 bases at J, with 12 bases between. The CDR3 length is 14 residues. Complete variable domain (other parts from reference TRBV5-5 and TRBJ1-1): DAGVTQSPTHLIKTRGQQVTLRCSPISGHKSVSWYQQVLGQGPQFIFQYYEKEERGRGNFPDRFSARQFPNYSSELNVNALLLGDSALYLCASSFISGLTEAFFGQGTRLTVV.

CDR3 in DNA: TGTGCCAGCAGCTTAGGTCCGGGGCTTACGTTGGATGAGCAGTTCTTC. Translated: CASSLGPGLTLDEQFF. J is TRBJ2-1 and V is TRBV11-2; D is tentatively TRBD1 or TRBD2 (5 bases each). The ends were cut back, 1 base at V and 8 bases at J, with 18 bases in the middle. This CDR3 comprises 16 residues. CDR1 is SGHAT, CDR2 FQNNGV, per germline.

The chain is built from TRBV3-1 (or the pseudogene TRBV3-2) and TRBJ2-3; the D is unclear. V was pared by 1 base and J by 4 bases, with 3 bases between. The CDR3 has 12 residues. The V gene's germline CDR1 is LGHDT and CDR2 YNNKEL (reference sequence). CDR3 amino acids: CASSQVADTQYF. The CDR3 nucleotides read TGTGCCAGCAGCCAAGTGGCAGATACGCAGTATTTT.